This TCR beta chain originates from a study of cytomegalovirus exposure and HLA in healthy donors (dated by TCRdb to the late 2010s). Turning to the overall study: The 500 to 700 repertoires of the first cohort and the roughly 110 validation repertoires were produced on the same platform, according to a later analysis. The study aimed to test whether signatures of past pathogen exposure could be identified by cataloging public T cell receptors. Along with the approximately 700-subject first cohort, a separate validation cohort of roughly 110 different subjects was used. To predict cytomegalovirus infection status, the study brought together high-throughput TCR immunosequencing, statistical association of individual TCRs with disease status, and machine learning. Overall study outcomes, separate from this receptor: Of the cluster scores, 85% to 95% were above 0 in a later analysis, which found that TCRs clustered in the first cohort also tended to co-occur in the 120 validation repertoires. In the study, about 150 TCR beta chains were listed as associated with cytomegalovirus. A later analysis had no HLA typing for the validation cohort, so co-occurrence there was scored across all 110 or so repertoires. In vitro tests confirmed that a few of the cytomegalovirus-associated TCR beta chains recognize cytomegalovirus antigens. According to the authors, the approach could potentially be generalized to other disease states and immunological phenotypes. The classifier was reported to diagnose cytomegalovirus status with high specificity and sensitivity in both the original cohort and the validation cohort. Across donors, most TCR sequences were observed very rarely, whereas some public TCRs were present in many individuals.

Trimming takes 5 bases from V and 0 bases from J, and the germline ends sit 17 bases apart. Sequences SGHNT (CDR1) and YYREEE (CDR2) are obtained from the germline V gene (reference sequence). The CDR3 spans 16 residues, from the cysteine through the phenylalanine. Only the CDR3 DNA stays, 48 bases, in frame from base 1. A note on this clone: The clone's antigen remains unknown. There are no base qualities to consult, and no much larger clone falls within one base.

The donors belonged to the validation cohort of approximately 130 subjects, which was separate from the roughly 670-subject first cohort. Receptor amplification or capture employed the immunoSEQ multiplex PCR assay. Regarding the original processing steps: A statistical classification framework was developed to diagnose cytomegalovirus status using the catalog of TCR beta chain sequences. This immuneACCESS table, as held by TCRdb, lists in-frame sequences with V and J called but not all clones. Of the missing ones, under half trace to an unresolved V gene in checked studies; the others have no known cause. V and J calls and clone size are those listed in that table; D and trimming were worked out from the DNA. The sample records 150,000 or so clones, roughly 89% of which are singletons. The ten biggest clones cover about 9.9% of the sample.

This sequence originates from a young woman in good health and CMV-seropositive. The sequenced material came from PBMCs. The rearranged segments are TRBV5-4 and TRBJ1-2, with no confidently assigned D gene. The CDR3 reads CASRLSSGGANYGYTF. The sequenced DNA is TGTGCCAGCAGACTTTCGTCGGGAGGCGCTAACTATGGCTACACCTTC.